A single sample gave rise to the 21 T cell receptor beta chains below, sequenced in a study of follicular helper T cells after annual influenza vaccination. Some clones are missing from TCRdb's copy, which holds only in-frame ones; the method was immunoSEQ multiplex PCR. In the table there are approximately 8,700 clones, 65% to 85% of which are singletons. Time point denoted: 2013-2014 season, 7 days after vaccination. The sequences come from CXCR5+ CD38- circulating T follicular helper cells from blood, collected 7 days after influenza vaccination. The sample's subset: circulating Tfh, non-naive CD4+CXCR5+PD-1+ (ICOS+CD38+ or ICOS-CD38-). Receptors originate from an adult who received the influenza vaccine.

V usage is TRBV5-1 and J usage is TRBJ2-3; D may be TRBD2 (7 bases). Trimming left V 5 bases short and J 1 base short, with 14 bases between. The CDR3 has 15 residues. Germline V lookup: CDR1 SGHRS, CDR2 YFSETQ. CDR3 sequence (DNA): TGCGCCAGCAGACCGGGGGGCGGTGGCACAGATACGCAGTATTTT. As protein: CASRPGGGGTDTQYF.

This CDR3 reads CASIPGGGDETQYF. CDR3 sequence (DNA): TGCGCCAGCATTCCAGGTGGGGGGGACGAGACCCAGTACTTC. V usage is TRBV10-2 and J usage is TRBJ2-5; 7 bases are a match to TRBD2. V dropped 7 bases and J dropped 5; count of bases not matched to a gene: 10. The V gene's germline CDR1 is WSHSY and CDR2 SAAADI. This CDR3 spans 14 amino acids.

This clone was counted only a few times. This sequence joins TRBV28 and TRBJ2-2; D is undetermined. Trimming stripped 3 bases from V and 4 bases from J, with 9 bases between. Looked up from germline, CDR1 is MDHEN and CDR2 is SYDVKM. The CDR3 is made up of 14 amino acids. CDR3 amino acids: CASSFSHFTGELFF. Here the CDR3 DNA reads TGTGCCAGCAGTTTTAGTCACTTCACCGGGGAGCTGTTTTTT.

In this sample, this clone turned up once. The CDR3 DNA reads as TGCAGCGCCGGACCTTCTGGGGAGACCCAGTACTTC. This codes for CSAGPSGETQYF. The V and J genes are TRBV29-1 and TRBJ2-5; D gene unclear. The V end lost 7 bases, the J end lost 5 bases, and 14 bases lay between the germline ends. This CDR3 spans 12 amino acids. Germline V gene lookup returns CDR1 SQVTM and CDR2 ANQGSEA.

The chain recombines TRBV6-5 with TRBJ2-7, with 8 bases lining up with TRBD2. The CDR3 totals 15 residues. V was clipped by 6 bases and J by 3 bases; unmatched bases: 10. Germline V gene data show CDR1 as MNHEY and CDR2 as SVGAGI. CDR3 residues: CASSPGGEGHYEQYF. DNA for the CDR3: TGTGCCAGCAGCCCGGGGGGGGAGGGCCACTACGAGCAGTACTTC.

The V call is TRBV7-2, the J call TRBJ1-3, with a tentative D call TRBD1 (6 bases). Trimming shortened V by 5 bases and J by 0 bases, and 11 bases separated the two germline ends. Germline CDR1 SGHTA, CDR2 FQGNSA. The CDR3 has 15 residues. CDR3 coding DNA: TGTGCCAGCAGCCCCCGACAGGTCTCTGGAAACACCATATATTTT. Protein sequence: CASSPRQVSGNTIYF.

The gene calls are TRBV4-2 and TRBJ2-1; TRBD2 aligns across 7 bases. This CDR3 region has 15 residues. Looked up from germline, CDR1 is LGHNA and CDR2 is YNFKEQ. V dropped 0 bases and J dropped 4; count of bases not matched to a gene: 3. The CDR3 DNA is TGTGCCAGCAGCCAAGAGCGGGGGATTTACAATGAGCAGTTCTTC. This sequence encodes CASSQERGIYNEQFF.

This chain connects TRBV18 to TRBJ1-3; maybe TRBD1 (5 bases). This CDR3 has 17 amino acids. V was pared by 2 bases and J by 3 bases, with 17 bases between. Germline V gives CDR1 KGHSH, CDR2 LQKENI. The CDR3 sequence is CASSPALRGLSGNTIYF. DNA of the CDR3: TGTGCCAGCTCACCAGCGCTCCGGGGCCTAAGTGGAAACACCATATATTTT.

The CDR3: CASSYSGHGYTF. The CDR3 DNA reads TGTGCCAGCAGTTACTCGGGTCATGGCTACACCTTC. The chain couples TRBV6-5 to TRBJ1-2; the D is unclear. The length of the CDR3 is 12 residues. The germline V gene encodes CDR1 MNHEY and CDR2 SVGAGI. Trimming took off 0 bases at V and 6 bases at J, with 5 bases between the two ends.

The V and J genes are TRBV30 and TRBJ1-6, with D possibly TRBD1 on 5 matching bases. The V end lost 4 bases, the J end lost 8 bases, and 15 bases lay between the germline ends. The V gene's germline CDR1 is GTSNPN and CDR2 SVGIG (reference sequence). This CDR3 is 14 amino acids long. The CDR3 loop is CAWKGQGGYSPLHF. The CDR3 DNA reads TGTGCCTGGAAGGGTCAGGGAGGCTATTCACCCCTCCACTTT. Full variable domain (remainder filled in from reference TRBV30 and TRBJ1-6): SQTIHQWPATLVQPVGSPLSLECTVEGTSNPNLYWYRQAAGRGLQLLFYSVGIGQISSEVPQNLSASRPQDRQFILSSKKLLLSDSGFYLCAWKGQGGYSPLHFGNGTRLTVT.

The chain couples TRBV7-9 to TRBJ1-3; 8 positions match TRBD1. CDR1 SEHNR and CDR2 FQNEAQ come from the germline V gene (reference sequence). V dropped 5 bases and J dropped 0; count of bases not matched to a gene: 9. The CDR3 is 17 amino acids. As DNA, the CDR3 is TGTGCCAGCAGCCCTACGACAGGGGCCGTCTCTGGAAACACCATATATTTT. It codes for CASSPTTGAVSGNTIYF.

V is TRBV5-5 and J is TRBJ1-4, with 7 bases fitting TRBD1. Germline-derived CDR1 and CDR2 are SGHKS and YYEKEE (reference sequence). The ends lost 0 bases at V and 5 bases at J; junction bases unmatched: 4. The CDR3 runs to 15 residues. The CDR3 DNA is TGTGCCAGCAGCTTGGCAGTGACAGGGAATGAAAAACTGTTTTTT. This encodes CASSLAVTGNEKLFF.

This clone has a handful of counts. V gene TRBV19 combines with J gene TRBJ1-1; weak D call: TRBD1 (5 bases). The germline V gene has CDR1 LNHDA and CDR2 SQIVND (reference sequence). V was clipped by 4 bases and J by 0 bases, with 12 bases between them. This CDR3 contains 15 residues. The CDR3 region has the DNA TGTGCCAGTAGTACGGGACGGGCCATGAACACTGAAGCTTTCTTT. This sequence encodes CASSTGRAMNTEAFF.

The chain links TRBV4-3 to TRBJ1-1; D gene ambiguous. V lost 4 bases, J lost 1 base, and 10 bases lay in between. This CDR3 is 14 amino acids long. Germline CDR1 and CDR2: LGHNA and YSLEER. The CDR3 loop reads CASSRDGWNTEAFF. The CDR3 DNA reads as TGCGCCAGCAGCCGTGACGGGTGGAACACTGAAGCTTTCTTT.

The rearrangement uses TRBV5-8 and TRBJ2-4, with D uncertain. The CDR3 contains 17 residues. Germline lookup yields CDR1 SGHTS and CDR2 YDEGEE. V shed 3 bases and J shed 0 bases, with 16 bases lying between them. The CDR3 coding sequence is TGTGCCAGCAGCTCCCGGGCACCGGCGCTAGCCAAAAACATTCAGTACTTC. This translates into CASSSRAPALAKNIQYF.

V gene TRBV10-3 combines with J gene TRBJ1-1; a possible D gene is TRBD1 (5 bases). Trimming took 7 bases from V and 5 from J, leaving 11 bases between them. Germline lookup yields CDR1 ENHRY and CDR2 SYGVKD. The CDR3 has 12 amino acids. In nucleotides, the CDR3 is TGTGCCATCACGGTCACAGGAACTGAAGCTTTCTTT. Protein sequence: CAITVTGTEAFF.

V gene TRBV6-1 combines with J gene TRBJ1-4; 7 nucleotides line up with TRBD1. Germline V lookup: CDR1 MNHNS, CDR2 SASEGT. The CDR3 loop spans 16 amino acids. V was clipped by 0 bases and J by 3 bases; unmatched bases: 4. The CDR3: CASSEAQGGANEKLFF. The CDR3, as DNA: TGTGCCAGCAGTGAAGCGCAGGGGGGGGCTAATGAAAAACTGTTTTTT.

The chain is built from TRBV28 and TRBJ1-5; D is perhaps TRBD1 (6 bases). CDR1 and CDR2 from the germline V gene are MDHEN and SYDVKM. Between the trimmed V and J ends, which lost 11 bases and 3 bases, there was a span of 14 bases. This CDR3 has 13 amino acids. The CDR3 here is CAVTDRYNQPQHF. In DNA form, the CDR3 reads TGTGCCGTAACAGACAGGTACAATCAGCCCCAGCATTTT.

The gene calls are TRBV30 and TRBJ1-3; TRBD1 matches 10 bases. CDR3 length equals 15 residues. In germline, CDR1 is GTSNPN, CDR2 SVGIG (reference sequence). The V and J ends lost 1 base and 4 bases, in that order; junction bases with no gene match: 4. CDR3 nucleotides: TGTGCCTGGAGTGCCGGGACAGGGGCAGGAAACACCATATATTTT. Protein product: CAWSAGTGAGNTIYF.

This clone has a handful of counts. This chain connects TRBV7-9 to TRBJ2-7; unclear D gene. Germline loops: CDR1 SEHNR, CDR2 FQNEAQ (reference sequence). CDR3 length equals 16 residues. V was shortened by 4 bases and J by 7 bases, with 23 bases between the two germline ends. In nucleotides, the CDR3 is TGTGCCAGCAGCTCGCCTGGCCTAGGGCCGGTTGGGGAGCAGTACTTC. Translation: CASSSPGLGPVGEQYF.

This rearrangement joins TRBV5-1 to TRBJ1-2, with 11 positions matching TRBD1. The V and J ends lost 4 bases and 2 bases, in that order; junction bases with no gene match: 7. This CDR3 comprises 16 residues. Germline CDR1 is SGHRS and CDR2 is YFSETQ. The CDR3 sequence is CASSAGGTGGNYGYTF. CDR3 nucleotides: TGCGCCAGCAGCGCAGGAGGGACAGGGGGAAACTATGGCTACACCTTC.